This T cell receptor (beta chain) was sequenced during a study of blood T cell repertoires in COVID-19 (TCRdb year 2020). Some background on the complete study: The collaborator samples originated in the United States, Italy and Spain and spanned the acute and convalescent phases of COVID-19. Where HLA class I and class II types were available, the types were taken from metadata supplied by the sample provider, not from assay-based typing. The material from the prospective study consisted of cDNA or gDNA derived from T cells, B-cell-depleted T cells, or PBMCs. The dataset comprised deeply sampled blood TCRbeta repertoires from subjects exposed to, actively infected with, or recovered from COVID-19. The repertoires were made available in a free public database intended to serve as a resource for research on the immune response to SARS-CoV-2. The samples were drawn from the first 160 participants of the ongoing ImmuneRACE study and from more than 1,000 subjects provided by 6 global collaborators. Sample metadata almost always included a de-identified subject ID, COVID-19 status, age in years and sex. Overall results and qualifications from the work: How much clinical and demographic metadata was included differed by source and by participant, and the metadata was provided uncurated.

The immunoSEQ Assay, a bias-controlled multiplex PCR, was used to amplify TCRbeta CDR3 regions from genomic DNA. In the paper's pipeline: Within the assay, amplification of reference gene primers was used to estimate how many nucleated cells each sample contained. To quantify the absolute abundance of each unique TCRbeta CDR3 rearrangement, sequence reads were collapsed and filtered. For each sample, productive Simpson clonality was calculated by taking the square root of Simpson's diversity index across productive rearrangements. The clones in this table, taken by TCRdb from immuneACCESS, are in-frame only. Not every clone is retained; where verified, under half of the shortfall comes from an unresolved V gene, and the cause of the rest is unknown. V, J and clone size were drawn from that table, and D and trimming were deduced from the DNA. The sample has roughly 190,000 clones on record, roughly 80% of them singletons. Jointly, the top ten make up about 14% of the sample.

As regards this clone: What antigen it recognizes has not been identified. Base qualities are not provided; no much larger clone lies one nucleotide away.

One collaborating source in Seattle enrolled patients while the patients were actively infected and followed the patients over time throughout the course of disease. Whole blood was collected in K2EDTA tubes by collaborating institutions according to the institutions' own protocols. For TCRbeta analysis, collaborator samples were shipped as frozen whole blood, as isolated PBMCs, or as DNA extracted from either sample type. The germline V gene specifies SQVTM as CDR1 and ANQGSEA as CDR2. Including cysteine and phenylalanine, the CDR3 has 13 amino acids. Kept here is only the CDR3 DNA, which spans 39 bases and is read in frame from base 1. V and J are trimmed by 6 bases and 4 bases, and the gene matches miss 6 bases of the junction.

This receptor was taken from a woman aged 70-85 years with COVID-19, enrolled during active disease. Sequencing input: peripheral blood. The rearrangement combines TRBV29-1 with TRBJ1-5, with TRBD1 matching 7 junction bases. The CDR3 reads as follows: CSVTPGQNQPQHF. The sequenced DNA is TGCAGCGTGACTCCGGGACAGAATCAGCCCCAGCATTTT.